A selection of T cell receptor beta chains follows, all from one sample in a study of T cell therapy after organ transplantation. These TCRs are of unknown antigen specificity. Only in-frame clones appear in the TCRdb table, and some are missing; sequencing was by immunoSEQ multiplex PCR. The sample lists tens of thousands of clones; over 90% were seen once. The sample here was CD8+ T cells from blood, taken before autologous CMV-specific T cell therapy. These receptors were taken from a human patient who had received a solid organ transplant and had CMV disease. Each CDR3 is given with its conserved first and last residue. A D gene is named only where the DNA matches it firmly. Clone size is stated in some rows and not others, as once, few, many or a class when expanded.

cdr3_aa	cdr3_nt	v_call	j_call	d_call	clone_size
CASSQWDPPEQYF	TGTGCCAGCAGCCAGTGGGACCCCCCGGAGCAGTACTTC	TRBV7-9	TRBJ2-7	.	few
CASSSAPGGGNYGYTF	TGTGCCAGCAGCTCCGCCCCCGGGGGTGGGAACTATGGCTACACCTTC	TRBV5-5	TRBJ1-2	.	.
CASSPPTLPNTEAFF	TGCGCCAGCAGCCCACCGACACTGCCGAACACTGAAGCTTTCTTT	TRBV4-1	TRBJ1-1	.	.
CASSDPDRVDGYTF	TGTGCCAGCAGTGACCCAGACAGGGTAGATGGCTACACCTTC	TRBV2	TRBJ1-2	TRBD1	.
CASSPLPVGEETQYF	TGTGCCAGCAGCCCGCTCCCCGTCGGAGAAGAGACCCAGTACTTC	TRBV7-6	TRBJ2-5	.	.
CASSQEFVERVRGTDTQYF	TGTGCCAGCAGCCAAGAGTTTGTTGAGAGGGTGAGAGGCACAGATACGCAGTATTTT	TRBV4-2	TRBJ2-3	.	.
CASGDSYNSPLHF	TGTGCCAGCGGGGACAGCTATAATTCACCCCTCCACTTT	TRBV9	TRBJ1-6	TRBD1	.
CASSIVAYNEQFF	TGTGCCAGTAGTATAGTGGCATACAATGAGCAGTTCTTC	TRBV19	TRBJ2-1	.	.
CASRQGYSNQPQHF	TGTGCCAGCAGACAGGGTTACAGCAATCAGCCCCAGCATTTT	TRBV6-5	TRBJ1-5	.	.
CASSEQSDTQYF	TGTGCCAGCAGCGAGCAGTCGGATACGCAGTATTTT	TRBV9	TRBJ2-3	.	.
CASSLGGWNTGELFF	TGTGCCAGCAGCTTGGGGGGTTGGAACACCGGGGAGCTGTTTTTT	TRBV5-6	TRBJ2-2	.	.